This is a list of T cell receptor beta chains from one sample in a study of blood T cell repertoires in COVID-19. TCRdb's table, derived via immunoSEQ multiplex PCR, lists solely in-frame clones and lacks some. The sample records some 23,000 clones, around nine tenths being singletons. The sequenced material came from peripheral blood. All receptors derive from a human donor with active COVID-19. The donor label of this sample is uncertain. The CDR3 runs from the conserved cysteine through the conserved F or W. The D gene is left open where the match is weak. Part of the rows lack a size; the others show once, few, many or a class for expanded clones.

j_gene	v_gene	d_gene	abundance	CDR3nt	CDR3aa
TRBJ1-5	TRBV29-1	.	.	TGCAGCGTTGGGCGGCAGAGAAATCAGCCCCAGCATTTT	CSVGRQRNQPQHF
TRBJ2-4	TRBV6-6	.	.	TGTGCCAGCAGTTGGTTACAGGGAAACAAAAACATTCAGTACTTC	CASSWLQGNKNIQYF
TRBJ1-4	TRBV6-5	.	.	TGTGCCAGCAGGACAGATCAGGGTTTTGAAAAACTGTTTTTT	CASRTDQGFEKLFF
TRBJ1-5	TRBV3-1/TRBV3-2	.	few	TGTGCCAGCAGCCAAGCCATTATACCAGGAAGCAATCAGCCCCAGCATTTT	CASSQAIIPGSNQPQHF
TRBJ2-5	TRBV6-5	.	.	TGTGCCAGCTCCCCGGGGTGGGGCCAAGAGACCCAGTACTTC	CASSPGWGQETQYF
TRBJ2-1	TRBV7-9	.	once	TGTGCCAGCAGCTTAAAATCAACGGGCGGGCCAGACAATGAGCAGTTCTTC	CASSLKSTGGPDNEQFF
TRBJ2-2	TRBV19	TRBD1	.	TGTGCCAGTCTTCGGACAGGGACAAACACCGGGGAGCTGTTTTTT	CASLRTGTNTGELFF
TRBJ2-7	TRBV15	TRBD2	.	TGTGCCACCAGCAGAGATCTGGGACTAGCAGATAAAAGGTCCTACGAGCAGTACTTC	CATSRDLGLADKRSYEQYF
TRBJ2-5	TRBV18	.	.	TGTGCCAGCTCACCACCCGGAGTAGAGACCCAGTACTTC	CASSPPGVETQYF
TRBJ2-7	TRBV7-2	TRBD2	.	TGTGCCAGCAGCTTAGTTCAAGCGGGAGGACCCTACGAGCAGTACTTC	CASSLVQAGGPYEQYF
TRBJ2-5	TRBV28	TRBD1	.	TGTGCCAGCAGCAGGACAGGGGAAGAGACCCAGTACTTC	CASSRTGEETQYF
TRBJ2-1	TRBV29-1	TRBD2	.	TGCAGCGTTGTGGGACTAGCGGGAATAGCTGGCTACAATGAGCAGTTCTTC	CSVVGLAGIAGYNEQFF
TRBJ1-1	TRBV30	TRBD1	.	TGTGCCTGGAGGGCACAGGGGAACACCGGTGAAGCTTTCTTT	CAWRAQGNTGEAFF
TRBJ2-7	TRBV27	.	.	TGTGCCAGCAGTTTAGCTTGGGGCGCGGACGAGCAGTACTTC	CASSLAWGADEQYF
TRBJ2-3	TRBV4-1	TRBD2	few	TGCGCCAGCAGCCAAGCAGCGGGAGACCCCGATACGCAGTATTTT	CASSQAAGDPDTQYF
TRBJ1-5	TRBV11-2	.	few	TGTGCCAGCAGCTTAGAAGGAGGGGAGAAGCCCCAGCATTTT	CASSLEGGEKPQHF
TRBJ1-6	TRBV10-3	TRBD1	.	TGTGCCATCAGTCAGGGGGATGCTTTTTCACCCCTCCACTTT	CAISQGDAFSPLHF
TRBJ1-6	TRBV4-2	.	.	TGTGCCAGCAGCCAGAGGTTCTATAATTCACCCCTCCACTTT	CASSQRFYNSPLHF
TRBJ2-3	TRBV5-6	TRBD1	.	TGTGCCAGCACCTTTGGACAGGGCCCCGCAGATACGCAGTATTTT	CASTFGQGPADTQYF